Presented here are 6 T cell receptor beta chains from one specimen sequenced in a study of T-cell memory formation after mild COVID-19. MiXCR, run by TCRdb on the 5' RACE reads, gives a single entry per CDR3 protein. Of about 110,000 distinct CDR3 sequences detected, 14% appear once; the ten largest clones hold around two fifths. Sequencing was carried out using PBMCs or a T cell subset sorted from them (not recorded which). The receptor set was obtained from a man aged 18 to 30 who had mild COVID-19 (a few samples of this study predate the infection). Cell type and time point are not known.

This clonotype turned up a few times. V usage is TRBV5-1 and J usage is TRBJ2-2, with 7 bases lining up with TRBD1. The CDR3 consists of 15 residues. Germline V gives CDR1 SGHRS, CDR2 YFSETQ. V was pared by 1 base and J by 5 bases, with 5 bases of the junction left unmatched. Written as DNA, the CDR3 is TGCGCCAGCAGCTTGACAGGGGATTTGACCGGGGAGCTGTTTTTT. Protein: CASSLTGDLTGELFF.

V is TRBV6-6 and J is TRBJ2-7, with D unclear. The germline V and J ends were trimmed by 8 bases and 3 bases, with 11 bases remaining between them. Germline V gives CDR1 MNHNY, CDR2 SVGAGI (reference sequence). This CDR3 has 12 amino acids. CDR3 bases: TGTGCCAGCGGGCATAGTAACTACGAGCAGTACTTC. The encoded protein is CASGHSNYEQYF.

V gene TRBV4-3 combines with J gene TRBJ1-6; D uncertain. Germline V lookup: CDR1 LGHNA, CDR2 YSLEER. CDR3 length: 16 amino acids. Trimming took 0 bases from V and 9 from J, leaving 15 bases between them. This CDR3 is CASSQDLASVGSPLHF. The CDR3 region has the DNA TGCGCCAGCAGCCAAGATCTCGCCTCGGTCGGTTCACCCCTCCACTTT.

This clonotype was counted only a few times. The V call is TRBV7-9, the J call TRBJ2-3; tentative D call: TRBD2 (6 bases). This CDR3 spans 17 amino acids. The germline V gene has CDR1 SEHNR and CDR2 FQNEAQ (reference sequence). V lost 1 base and J lost 7, with 21 bases in between. In DNA, the CDR3 is TGTGCCAGCAGCTTAGGGCTCAAGCGGAGGCGCGGGAATACGCAGTATTTT. Translation: CASSLGLKRRRGNTQYF. The full variable domain, completed using reference TRBV7-9 and TRBJ2-3, is DTGVSQNPRHKITKRGQNVTFRCDPISEHNRLYWYRQTLGQGPEFLTYFQNEAQLEKSRLLSDRFSAERPKGSFSTLEIQRTEQGDSAMYLCASSLGLKRRRGNTQYFGPGTRLTVL.

This chain links TRBV7-9 with TRBJ2-3; perhaps TRBD2 as D (6 bases). V was clipped by 8 bases and J by 0 bases, with 9 bases between them. The CDR3 extends over 13 amino acids. The V gene's germline CDR1 is SEHNR and CDR2 FQNEAQ (reference sequence). The DNA of the CDR3 is TGTGCCAGCCGGGACTCCAGCACAGATACGCAGTATTTT. This codes for CASRDSSTDTQYF. Variable domain in full (rest from reference TRBV7-9 and TRBJ2-3): DTGVSQNPRHKITKRGQNVTFRCDPISEHNRLYWYRQTLGQGPEFLTYFQNEAQLEKSRLLSDRFSAERPKGSFSTLEIQRTEQGDSAMYLCASRDSSTDTQYFGPGTRLTVL.

This clonotype was detected only once. V usage is TRBV9 and J usage is TRBJ2-3; D possibly uses TRBD1 or TRBD2 (5 bases each). In germline, CDR1 is SGDLS, CDR2 YYNGEE. V shed 4 bases and J shed 0 bases, with 15 bases lying between them. This CDR3 comprises 16 residues. The CDR3 nucleotides read TGTGCCAGCAGCATCCAGGCCGGGGCTAGCACAGATACGCAGTATTTT. Encoded protein: CASSIQAGASTDTQYF.